The 17 T cell receptor beta chains below all came from one sample that was sequenced in a study of T cell changes during pregnancy in multiple sclerosis. This table comes from immunoSEQ multiplex PCR, and its TCRdb copy is limited to in-frame clones, with some not included. The sample records tens of thousands of clones, 90% to 95% being singletons. The material was peripheral blood, obtained in the third trimester of pregnancy. The source of these receptors is a female donor in good health, enrolled as a control in a pregnancy study.

The rearrangement uses TRBV11-3 and TRBJ2-1; a weak D match, TRBD2 (6 bases). Germline CDR1 SGHNT, CDR2 YENEEA. Trimming pared 2 bases from V and 2 bases from J, leaving 13 bases between. The CDR3 sequence is 16 residues long. The CDR3: CASSLWGSGAYNEQFF. The CDR3 nucleotides are TGTGCCAGCAGCTTATGGGGTAGCGGAGCCTACAATGAGCAGTTCTTC. Looking up the rest from reference TRBV11-3 and TRBJ2-1 gives the full variable domain: EAGVVQSPRYKIIEKKQPVAFWCNPISGHNTLYWYLQNLGQGPELLIRYENEEAVDDSQLPKDRFSAERLKGVDSTLKIQPAELGDSAVYLCASSLWGSGAYNEQFFGPGTRLTVL.

The chain combines TRBV15 with TRBJ2-1, with D perhaps matching TRBD1 (7 bases). CDR1 LNHNV and CDR2 YYDKDF come from the germline V gene (reference sequence). V lost 3 bases, J lost 7 bases, and 19 bases lay in between. CDR3 length: 16 amino acids. CDR3 amino acids: CATSRESGGPSNEQFF. The CDR3 DNA reads TGTGCCACCAGCAGGGAGTCAGGGGGGCCTTCGAATGAGCAGTTCTTC. Full variable domain (outside the CDR3, taken from reference TRBV15 and TRBJ2-1): DAMVIQNPRYQVTQFGKPVTLSCSQTLNHNVMYWYQQKSSQAPKLLFHYYDKDFNNEADTPDNFQSRRPNTSFCFLDIRSPGLGDTAMYLCATSRESGGPSNEQFFGPGTRLTVL.

The chain is built from TRBV7-2 and TRBJ1-4, with 7 positions matching TRBD1. There are 14 residues in the CDR3. Trimming removed 5 bases from V and 5 bases from J; junction bases left unmatched: 5. The germline V gene encodes CDR1 SGHTA and CDR2 FQGNSA. The CDR3 DNA sequence: TGTGCCAGCAGCCTGACAGGGAGAAATGAAAAACTGTTTTTT. It translates to CASSLTGRNEKLFF.

The V gene is TRBV7-2, the J gene TRBJ1-1; weak D call: TRBD1 (6 bases). The CDR3 is 14 residues long. Germline V gene lookup returns CDR1 SGHTA and CDR2 FQGNSA. The V gene lost 6 bases and the J gene lost 0 bases, with 11 bases spanning the gap. The CDR3 here is CASSSDRMNTEAFF. The CDR3 DNA follows: TGTGCCAGCAGTTCCGACAGGATGAACACTGAAGCTTTCTTT.

A single count supports this clone. The rearrangement links TRBV25-1 to TRBJ2-3; 8 bases map to TRBD1. Germline trimming cut 8 bases from V and 15 bases from J; bases unmatched to any gene: 13. The germline V gene has CDR1 MGHDK and CDR2 SYGVNS. The length of the CDR3 is 12 residues. The CDR3 loop is CASGDRGQPAYF. The CDR3 coding sequence is TGTGCCAGCGGCGACAGGGGACAGCCCGCCTATTTT. The entire variable domain, with the rest obtained from reference TRBV25-1 and TRBJ2-3, is as follows: EADIYQTPRYLVIGTGKKITLECSQTMGHDKMYWYQQDPGMELHLIHYSYGVNSTEKGDLSSESTVSRIRTEHFPLTLESARPSHTSQYLCASGDRGQPAYFGPGTRLTVL.

V gene TRBV9 combines with J gene TRBJ1-2; D is unresolved. The CDR3 spans 15 residues. V lost 0 bases and J lost 6, with 15 bases in between. Looked up from germline, CDR1 is SGDLS and CDR2 is YYNGEE. CDR3 sequence: CASSVVGRSGDGYTF. In DNA form, the CDR3 reads TGTGCCAGCAGCGTAGTGGGCAGATCCGGCGATGGCTACACCTTC.

This chain uses TRBV11-2 with TRBJ2-1; perhaps TRBD2 as D (6 bases). There are 14 residues in the CDR3. CDR1 SGHAT and CDR2 FQNNGV come from the germline V gene. V lost 4 bases and J 9 bases, leaving 16 bases between the germline ends. CDR3 sequence: CASSSQERAIEQFF. The DNA for the CDR3 is TGTGCCAGCAGCTCCCAGGAGCGGGCAATTGAGCAGTTCTTC.

V usage is TRBV2 and J usage is TRBJ2-7, with D maybe TRBD2 (5 bases). V shed 0 bases and J shed 3 bases, with 9 bases lying between them. Germline loops: CDR1 SNHLY, CDR2 FYNNEI. The CDR3 totals 14 residues. CDR3 sequence (DNA): TGTGCCAGCAGTGAAGCGGACTCCTTCTACGAGCAGTACTTC. It is translated as CASSEADSFYEQYF. Filled out from reference TRBV2 and TRBJ2-7, the complete variable domain reads EPEVTQTPSHQVTQMGQEVILRCVPISNHLYFYWYRQILGQKVEFLVSFYNNEISEKSEIFDDQFSVERPDGSNFTLKIRSTKLEDSAMYFCASSEADSFYEQYFGPGTRLTVT.

The V and J genes are TRBV9 and TRBJ2-2; 7 nucleotides agree with TRBD1. The CDR3 is made up of 16 amino acids. Germline V lookup: CDR1 SGDLS, CDR2 YYNGEE. The V and J ends lost 4 bases and 2 bases, in that order; junction bases with no gene match: 8. The CDR3 DNA reads TGTGCCAGCAGCACCTCGACAGGGCTAAACACCGGGGAGCTGTTTTTT. Translation: CASSTSTGLNTGELFF.

The rearrangement uses TRBV4-3 and TRBJ2-3; D might be TRBD1 (5 bases). The CDR3 sequence is 16 residues long. Germline values: CDR1 LGHNA, CDR2 YSLEER. V was pared by 2 bases and J by 5 bases, with 17 bases between. CDR3 sequence reads: CASSQFATAGRDTQYF. Here the CDR3 DNA reads TGCGCCAGCAGCCAATTCGCTACGGCAGGGCGAGATACGCAGTATTTT.

The V and J genes are TRBV6-6 and TRBJ1-2; 7 bases map to TRBD1. V shed 6 bases, J shed 4 bases, and the junction held 11 bases outside the gene matches. CDR3 size: 15 residues. Looked up from germline, CDR1 is MNHNY and CDR2 is SVGAGI (reference sequence). The CDR3: CASSDGTANLYGYTF. The CDR3 DNA follows: TGTGCCAGCAGCGACGGGACAGCGAACCTCTATGGCTACACCTTC.

J is TRBJ1-2 and V is TRBV5-4, with D maybe TRBD1 (6 bases). This CDR3 comprises 14 residues. Trimming removed 2 bases at V and 1 base at J, with 9 bases between. The V gene's germline CDR1 is SGHNT and CDR2 YYREEE (reference sequence). The CDR3 protein is CASSFGQNNYGYTF. The CDR3 nucleotides read TGTGCCAGCAGCTTTGGACAGAATAACTATGGCTACACCTTC.

This clone has just a few counts. This chain uses TRBV29-1 with TRBJ1-5; 8 nucleotides line up with TRBD1. The junction had 6 bases not matched to a gene; V was cut back by 7 bases and J by 4 bases. Germline CDR1 is SQVTM and CDR2 is ANQGSEA. The CDR3 loop spans 13 amino acids. The CDR3: CSAGDRTNQPQHF. The CDR3 DNA is TGCAGCGCTGGGGACAGGACAAATCAGCCCCAGCATTTT. Supplemented by reference TRBV29-1 and TRBJ1-5, the full variable domain reads SAVISQKPSRDICQRGTSLTIQCQVDSQVTMMFWYRQQPGQSLTLIATANQGSEATYESGFVIDKFPISRPNLTFSTLTVSNMSPEDSSIYLCSAGDRTNQPQHFGDGTRLSIL.

V usage is TRBV9 and J usage is TRBJ1-3; 8 nucleotides match TRBD1. V was clipped by 3 bases and J by 1 base; unmatched bases: 9. This CDR3 comprises 17 residues. CDR1 and CDR2 (germline): SGDLS, YYNGEE. CDR3 region: CASSAQGDRLSGNTIYF. The CDR3 bases are TGTGCCAGCAGCGCCCAAGGGGACAGGCTGTCTGGAAACACCATATATTTT.

This chain uses TRBV6-1 with TRBJ2-5; a weak D match, TRBD2 (6 bases). V was trimmed by 0 bases and J by 2 bases, leaving 16 bases between them. In germline, CDR1 is MNHNS, CDR2 SASEGT. CDR3 length: 17 amino acids. CDR3 loop: CASSEALRGAVQETQYF. Written as DNA, the CDR3 is TGTGCCAGCAGTGAAGCGCTTCGCGGGGCCGTACAAGAGACCCAGTACTTC.

In nucleotides, the CDR3 is TGTGCCAGCAGAGAGGGCGGGGGATCGAGTAATGAGCAGTTCTTC. Protein product: CASREGGGSSNEQFF. V is TRBV2 and J is TRBJ2-1; TRBD2 matches 7 bases. The V segment lost 6 bases and the J segment 7 bases; nucleotides outside the gene matches: 12. In germline, CDR1 is SNHLY, CDR2 FYNNEI. The CDR3 runs 15 residues.

J is TRBJ1-5 and V is TRBV4-3, with 7 positions matching TRBD1. Trimming cost V 3 bases and J 1 base; bases outside gene matches: 12. This CDR3 has 18 amino acids. Germline loops: CDR1 LGHNA, CDR2 YSLEER. CDR3: CASSQAPVGTASNQPQHF. CDR3 nucleotide sequence: TGCGCCAGCAGCCAGGCTCCCGTCGGGACAGCCAGCAATCAGCCCCAGCATTTT.